This paragraph reports one T cell receptor beta chain. Its target antigen remains unknown. Base qualities are not provided; no much larger clone lies one nucleotide away. TCR beta CDR3 regions were amplified from RNA transcripts. The TCR CDR3 was subjected to a first round of RT-PCR using the HTBI primer set and the Qiagen OneStep RT-PCR kit. The libraries were constructed in a second round of multiplex PCR and then size-selected and purified. Sequencing of the libraries was done on an Illumina HiSeq2000 using paired-end 100 bp reads. On the authors' methods: SOAPnuke was used to process the raw data, with reads discarded if the reads contained adapters or uncalled bases, had a mean Phred below 15, or lacked an exact constant-primer or identifier match. COPE v1.2.5 was used to merge high-quality paired reads, and clonotypes were defined as unique nucleotide sequences. Clonotypes were aligned to IMGT TRBV, TRBD and TRBJ reference segments using MiTCR v1.1. Analysis was restricted to V-J combinations with a frequency above 0.0001, which covered roughly 99% of repertoires. A TCS score was defined as the ratio of F50 (clonal expansion) to E x V (chaos), with BLOSUM62-based TCRdist applied between CDR3 peptides within each V-J. Welch's t-statistics and random forest reduced roughly 540 V-J features to roughly 13, which were used in a naive Bayes classifier (R e1071). The Morisita-Horn index was used to measure how similar the thyroid and blood repertoires were. Using fastp trimming at Q25 and MiXCR clonotype assembly, TCRdb reanalyzed the public sequencing data and kept in-frame beta chains. Under each unique CDR3 protein, matching rows form one entry showing the most common genes and DNA. TCRdb's processing, not the authors' own work, is the source of the V and J calls. The sample includes approximately 610,000 distinct CDR3 sequences, with 14% to 15% observed a single time. 4.3% of the sample comes from the top ten.

The sample is drawn from a study of T cells in Graves' hyperthyroidism and ophthalmopathy (dated by TCRdb to between 2018 and 2021). Regarding the research as a whole: Peripheral blood was collected at initial diagnosis, before any treatment. TCR V-J signatures able to tell the groups apart were searched for in a discovery cohort of approximately 95 patients, of whom more than 40 had Graves' ophthalmopathy and 55 to 65 had stable Graves' hyperthyroidism. Prospective prediction of ophthalmopathy was tested in an independent validation cohort of approximately 19 hyperthyroidism patients and 17 patients who later progressed to ophthalmopathy. The roughly 100 discovery patients were randomly divided into training and test sets at a 7:3 ratio. In addition, the study compared T-cell repertoires in thyroid tissue and in blood from over 5 Graves' hyperthyroidism patients. Following sampling, methimazole starting at 30 mg daily was given to hyperthyroidism patients, and high-dose intravenous methylprednisolone was given to ophthalmopathy patients. TCR Vbeta CDR3 sequencing of 120 to 150 peripheral blood samples (roughly 43 ophthalmopathy, under 80 hyperthyroidism and approximately 17 progressor patients) is reported in the paper.

The CDR1 and CDR2 encoded by the germline V gene are MNHEY and SVGEGT. From cysteine to phenylalanine, the CDR3 is 19 amino acids long. Left in the record is the CDR3 DNA by itself, 57 bases read in frame from the first base. Trimming takes 2 bases off V and 1 base off J; junction bases not matched to a gene: 12. What the authors observed across the whole study: Blood samples also contained most of the expanded thyroid clonotypes (frequency above 0.001), which suggests that blood repertoires may reflect thyroid immune responses. Ophthalmopathy was separated from stable hyperthyroidism by a 13 V-J signature model, with roughly 88% sensitivity and about 81% specificity obtained in cross-validation and 80%/75% obtained in testing. In validation, the model predicted progression to ophthalmopathy a median of about 6 months before onset, with around 70% sensitivity and 72.22% specificity. Sample size was not statistically predetermined, and blinding of investigators to group allocation was not performed.

In the ophthalmopathy patients, disease was moderately to severely active, with a Clinical Activity Score of 3 or more, a NOSPECS grade of 4 or more, and a duration of less than 3 months. Patients with uncontrolled infections, other autoimmune diseases, pregnancy or lactation were excluded. Diagnoses were based on clinical symptoms, serum thyroxine and TRAb, thyroid ultrasound and orbital computed tomography. PBMCs were isolated from 10 ml of fresh peripheral blood by Ficoll-Paque density gradient centrifugation. Total RNA was extracted with Trizol reagent, and quality was checked on an Agilent 2100 Bioanalyzer.

This clonotype originated in a woman aged 40 to 55 with Graves' ophthalmopathy. The rearrangement joined TRBV6-2 or TRBV6-3 to TRBJ2-7; 12 bases in the middle match TRBD1. Source material: blood. The CDR3 region has the sequence CASSYTAGQGAIRSYEQYF. The bases read TGTGCCAGCAGTTACACCGCGGGACAGGGGGCCATTAGGTCCTACGAGCAGTACTTC.